The entry that follows covers one TCR beta chain sequence. Its antigen remains unidentified. The sample comes from a study of cytomegalovirus exposure and HLA in healthy donors. General observations from the study: In a later analysis, TCR beta V- and J-gene trimming was associated with a missense DCLRE1C variant. Productive rates of about 90% or about 30% were seen for most TCR beta V segments in an earlier analysis.

Vbeta (60) and Jbeta (13) primers were used in the PCR. Measured with immunoSEQ multiplex PCR; TCRdb has only the in-frame clones, and not every one. The sample shows under 150,000 clones, around 75% of them seen only once. The V gene end was trimmed by 7 bases and the J gene end by 4 bases; junction bases not matched to a gene: 8. Germline CDR1 and CDR2: LNHDA and SQIVND (reference sequence). The length of the CDR3 is 15 residues. V usage is TRBV19 and J usage is TRBJ1-4, with 8 nucleotides matching TRBD1. The receptor's source is a man aged 60 to 69 in good health and CMV-seronegative. The sequencing sample was made of PBMCs. The CDR3 DNA is TGTGCCAGTATCACGCCGGGACAGGATAATGAAAAACTGTTTTTT. It is translated as CASITPGQDNEKLFF.